The 2 T cell receptor beta chains presented below share a single source sample, sequenced in a study of technical replicates of blood from several donors. The repertoire was sequenced with immunoSEQ multiplex PCR; TCRdb's copy has only in-frame clones and lacks some. Found here are 70,000 to 95,000 clones, approximately 97% of them singletons; the top ten hold around 0.2%. What was sequenced was T cells isolated from PBMCs. These receptors were taken from a human donor in good health.

The rearrangement joins TRBV25-1 to TRBJ1-1; 10 bases match TRBD1. CDR1 MGHDK and CDR2 SYGVNS come from the germline V gene. The V and J ends lost 5 bases and 1 base, in that order; junction bases with no gene match: 10. The CDR3 loop spans 17 amino acids. The CDR3 loop is CASSSMTGGWRNTEAFF. Here the CDR3 DNA reads TGTGCCAGCAGTTCAATGACAGGGGGCTGGAGGAACACTGAAGCTTTCTTT.

The J gene is TRBJ2-3, the V gene TRBV5-1, with TRBD1 matching over 7 bases. This CDR3 comprises 12 residues. CDR1 SGHRS and CDR2 YFSETQ come from the germline V gene. Unmatched junction bases numbered 4, after V lost 6 bases and J lost 6 bases. Written as DNA, the CDR3 is TGCGCCAGCAACAGGGGCGCGGATACGCAGTATTTT. Translation: CASNRGADTQYF.